The 14 T cell receptor beta chains in this list originate from one sample, sequenced in a study of blood T cell repertoires in COVID-19 (dated by TCRdb to 2019 to 2021). Preparation of the library involved the immunoSEQ multiplex PCR assay. TCRdb obtained this table from immuneACCESS and retained in-frame rearrangements with V and J assigned. These tables miss some clones; where compared with another copy, unresolved V genes account for less than half of the shortfall, and the remainder is unexplained. Present in this sample are approximately 300,000 clones, roughly 85% of which were seen just once. 1.9% of the sample belongs to the ten largest clones. The sequencing sample was made of PBMCs or T cells enriched from blood (not recorded which). These TCRs come from a woman in her thirties who had been exposed to COVID-19.

The sample holds one count of this clone. The chain carries TRBV28 and TRBJ1-1; no reliable D call. Between the trimmed V and J ends, which lost 1 base and 4 bases, there was a span of 4 bases. CDR3 length: 12 amino acids. Germline V CDR1 and CDR2: MDHEN, SYDVKM. CDR3 in amino acids: CASSLSPTEAFF. The CDR3 DNA reads TGTGCCAGCAGTTTATCTCCCACTGAAGCTTTCTTT.

This clone was recorded once. The gene calls are TRBV4-1 and TRBJ1-2; 7 bases fit TRBD1. The length of the CDR3 is 14 residues. Unmatched junction bases numbered 7, after V lost 0 bases and J lost 9 bases. Germline V lookup: CDR1 MGHRA, CDR2 YSYEKL. CDR3 residues: CASSQDTGANSYTF. DNA of the CDR3: TGCGCCAGCAGCCAAGATACAGGGGCTAACAGCTACACCTTC.

The CDR3 coding sequence is TGTGCCAGCAGTGAATCGACAGTCTACGAGCAGTACTTC. Translating it yields CASSESTVYEQYF. The rearrangement uses TRBV6-1 and TRBJ2-7; D may be TRBD1 (5 bases). The CDR3 length is 13 residues. CDR1 is MNHNS and CDR2 is SASEGT in the germline V gene. Trimming shortened V by 2 bases and J by 3 bases, and 8 bases separated the two germline ends.

The V gene is TRBV9, the J gene TRBJ2-2; TRBD2 is a possible D gene (5 bases). Germline lookup yields CDR1 SGDLS and CDR2 YYNGEE. The CDR3 sequence is 15 residues long. Trimming took off 0 bases at V and 1 base at J, with 7 bases between the two ends. Here the CDR3 DNA reads TGTGCCAGCAGCGTAGACGGGGTGAACACCGGGGAGCTGTTTTTT. It codes for CASSVDGVNTGELFF.

The chain carries TRBV19 and TRBJ1-1; the D is unclear. CDR1 is LNHDA and CDR2 is SQIVND in the germline V gene (reference sequence). The CDR3 is made up of 14 amino acids. Trimming stripped 5 bases from V and 5 bases from J, with 15 bases between. CDR3 nucleotides: TGTGCCAGTAGTGGAGGGAGACCGAGGACTGAAGCTTTCTTT. It yields the protein CASSGGRPRTEAFF.

The rearrangement joins TRBV7-3 to TRBJ1-1; 8 nucleotides match TRBD1. The CDR3 length is 13 residues. Losses at the gene ends were 5 bases for V and 4 bases for J; bases not matched to a gene: 3. Per germline, CDR1 SGHTA and CDR2 FQGTGA. The CDR3 loop reads CASSPTGATEAFF. The CDR3 DNA reads as TGTGCCAGCAGCCCGACAGGGGCCACTGAAGCTTTCTTT.

The chain carries TRBV28 and TRBJ1-5; TRBD1 is a possible D gene (6 bases). The CDR3 is 16 amino acids. Per germline, CDR1 MDHEN and CDR2 SYDVKM. V gave up 3 bases and J gave up 3 bases, with 15 bases separating them. Here the CDR3 DNA reads TGTGCCAGCAGTTTGCTCGGGGGGGCATTCAATCAGCCCCAGCATTTT. This sequence encodes CASSLLGGAFNQPQHF.

A few counts support this clone. The junction differs from germline at one of its ends, possibly a read error. The chain links TRBV28 to TRBJ1-2; D uncertain. The CDR3 spans 13 residues. Germline CDR1 MDHEN, CDR2 SYDVKM. CDR3 region: CASSLGGNNGYTF. CDR3 bases: TGTGCCAGCAGTTTAGGAGGTAACAATGGCTACACCTTC.

This clone was detected once. The chain carries TRBV7-9 and TRBJ2-7; 9 bases fit TRBD2. Losses at the gene ends were 5 bases for V and 3 bases for J; bases not matched to a gene: 11. Germline loops: CDR1 SEHNR, CDR2 FQNEAQ (reference sequence). CDR3 size: 16 residues. The CDR3 region is CASSTHQGLALYEQYF. CDR3 coding DNA: TGTGCCAGCAGCACACACCAGGGACTAGCCCTCTACGAGCAGTACTTC.

The chain employs TRBV18 and TRBJ1-3; D might be TRBD1 (5 bases). The CDR3 has 17 amino acids. Per germline, CDR1 KGHSH and CDR2 LQKENI. V gave up 2 bases and J gave up 2 bases, with 16 bases separating them. The chain's CDR3 is CASSPLTASTAGNTIYF. The CDR3, as DNA: TGTGCCAGCTCACCATTGACAGCCTCTACGGCTGGAAACACCATATATTTT.

The chain recombines TRBV5-1 with TRBJ1-2; maybe TRBD1 (6 bases). Trimming removed 7 bases at V and 1 base at J, with 17 bases between. Germline V gene data show CDR1 as SGHRS and CDR2 as YFSETQ. CDR3 length: 15 residues. DNA for the CDR3: TGCGCCAGCTCACCTGACCAGGGGATTAACTATGGCTACACCTTC. It specifies CASSPDQGINYGYTF.

This clone was seen a single time. The genes are TRBV5-1 and TRBJ1-1, with 8 bases lining up with TRBD1. CDR3 length: 14 amino acids. Germline trimming cut 0 bases from V and 3 bases from J; bases unmatched to any gene: 1. Germline assignment: CDR1 SGHRS and CDR2 YFSETQ. DNA of the CDR3: TGCGCCAGCAGCTTGGGGACAGGGTACACTGAAGCTTTCTTT. As protein: CASSLGTGYTEAFF.

The rearrangement joins TRBV18 to TRBJ2-1; D may be TRBD2 (5 bases). The CDR3 runs to 15 residues. V was clipped by 3 bases and J by 5 bases, with 14 bases between them. Germline V gene sequence: CDR1 KGHSH, CDR2 LQKENI. The CDR3 region has the DNA TGTGCCAGCTCACCCCCTAGCCACCCCGACAATGAGCAGTTCTTC. It codes for CASSPPSHPDNEQFF.

The CDR3 sequence is CASSEIAGGGEQYF. CDR3 DNA: TGTGCCAGCAGTGAAATAGCGGGAGGGGGCGAGCAGTACTTC. This chain joins TRBV6-1 and TRBJ2-7, with 11 bases aligning to TRBD2. This CDR3 comprises 14 residues. V was clipped by 2 bases and J by 6 bases; unmatched bases: 3. Germline V lookup: CDR1 MNHNS, CDR2 SASEGT.